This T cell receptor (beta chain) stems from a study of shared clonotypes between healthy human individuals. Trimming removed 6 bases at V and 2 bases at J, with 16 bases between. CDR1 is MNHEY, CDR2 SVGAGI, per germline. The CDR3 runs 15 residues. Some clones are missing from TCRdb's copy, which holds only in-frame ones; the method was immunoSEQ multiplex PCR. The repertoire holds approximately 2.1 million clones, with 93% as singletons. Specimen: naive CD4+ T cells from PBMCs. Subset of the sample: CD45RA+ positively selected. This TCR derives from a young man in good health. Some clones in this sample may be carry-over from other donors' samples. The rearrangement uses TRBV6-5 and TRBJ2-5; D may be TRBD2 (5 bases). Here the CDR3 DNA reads TGTGCCAGCAGCGGACCCAAACTAGGGCAAGAGACCCAGTACTTC. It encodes CASSGPKLGQETQYF.